The next 21 T cell receptor beta chains were all read from a single sample in a study of cytomegalovirus exposure and HLA in healthy donors. Assay used: immunoSEQ multiplex PCR; TCRdb lists only in-frame clones, some missing. The data hold 150,000 to 200,000 clones, with just under 85% observed a single time. Input material: PBMCs. These receptors all stem from a man aged 25-45 years in good health and CMV-seropositive.

The V and J genes are TRBV7-2 and TRBJ1-1; possible D gene TRBD1, 6 bases. Germline lookup yields CDR1 SGHTA and CDR2 FQGNSA. The V end was cut by 5 bases, the J end by 1 base, with 11 bases between. The CDR3 runs 14 residues. The CDR3 DNA is TGTGCCAGCAGCGGACAGTCAGAGAACACTGAAGCTTTCTTT. It codes for CASSGQSENTEAFF.

Only a few counts were recorded for this clone. The chain joins TRBV6-4 to TRBJ2-1; 9 bases are a match to TRBD2. Germline CDR1 reads MRHNA; CDR2 reads SNTAGT. After removal of 6 bases from V and 5 bases from J, the junction contained 8 bases not matched to a gene. This CDR3 has 15 amino acids. The CDR3: CASSAHSGGNNEQFF. In DNA form, the CDR3 reads TGTGCCAGCAGCGCTCACAGCGGGGGGAACAATGAGCAGTTCTTC.

This clone showed up just a few times. The J gene is TRBJ1-4, the V gene TRBV7-9; 9 nucleotides align to TRBD1. The length of the CDR3 is 12 residues. V trimming: 5 bases; J trimming: 16 bases; junction bases outside the gene matches: 8. Germline CDR1 SEHNR, CDR2 FQNEAQ (reference sequence). The CDR3, as DNA: TGTGCCAGCAGCCCGAACAGGGGGCGGGAGTTTTTT. It yields the protein CASSPNRGREFF.

The chain employs TRBV7-8 and TRBJ1-1, with 8 bases that match TRBD1. Trimming at V came to 5 bases and at J to 7 bases, leaving 12 bases not matched to a gene. CDR3 length: 15 amino acids. Germline V gene sequence: CDR1 SGHVS, CDR2 FQNEAQ. The CDR3 region is CASSAVTGGRGEAFF. CDR3 coding DNA: TGTGCCAGCAGCGCTGTCACAGGGGGACGGGGTGAAGCTTTCTTT.

The chain has TRBV18 and TRBJ2-7, with 11 bases identical to TRBD1. CDR3 length equals 15 residues. The trim removed 4 bases at V and 2 bases at J, leaving 4 bases unmatched. Germline V CDR1 and CDR2: KGHSH, LQKENI. The CDR3 nucleotides read TGTGCCAGCTCACACACGGACAGGGGGCCCTACGAGCAGTACTTC. Encoded protein: CASSHTDRGPYEQYF. The full variable domain, with the rest looked up from reference TRBV18 and TRBJ2-7, is NAGVMQNPRHLVRRRGQEARLRCSPMKGHSHVYWYRQLPEEGLKFMVYLQKENIIDESGMPKERFSAEFPKEGPSILRIQQVVRGDSAAYFCASSHTDRGPYEQYFGPGTRLTVT.

This clone was detected only once. The chain combines TRBV6-1 with TRBJ2-3; 9 bases align to TRBD1. CDR1 is MNHNS, CDR2 SASEGT, per germline. The junction had 8 bases not matched to a gene; V was cut back by 4 bases and J by 3 bases. This CDR3 region has 16 residues. CDR3 sequence (DNA): TGTGCCAGCAGTGCCACTGGACAGGGGCCAACAGATACGCAGTATTTT. It specifies CASSATGQGPTDTQYF.

The rearrangement uses TRBV10-2 and TRBJ2-5; 7 bases fit TRBD1. V gave up 3 bases and J gave up 1 base; unmatched junction bases: 5. Germline-derived CDR1 and CDR2 are WSHSY and SAAADI. The CDR3 spans 15 residues. CDR3 nucleotides: TGCGCCAGCAGTGATGGAAAGGGGGCCCAAGAGACCCAGTACTTC. Translating gives CASSDGKGAQETQYF.

V is TRBV6-1 and J is TRBJ1-6; D may be TRBD1 (6 bases). Germline CDR1 is MNHNS and CDR2 is SASEGT. The CDR3 extends over 15 amino acids. V was clipped by 2 bases and J by 6 bases, with 11 bases between them. CDR3 sequence (DNA): TGTGCCAGCAGTGAATGGCAGGGGAGTAATTCACCCCTCCACTTT. This sequence encodes CASSEWQGSNSPLHF.

The genes are TRBV11-2 and TRBJ1-1; 8 positions match TRBD1. CDR3 length: 15 amino acids. Germline loops: CDR1 SGHAT, CDR2 FQNNGV. The J segment lost 2 bases and the V segment lost 7 bases, leaving 9 bases of the junction unmatched. This CDR3 reads CASIDYTGGNTEAFF. CDR3 nucleotide sequence: TGTGCCAGCATCGACTATACAGGGGGAAACACTGAAGCTTTCTTT. Complete variable domain (other parts from reference TRBV11-2 and TRBJ1-1): EAGVAQSPRYKIIEKRQSVAFWCNPISGHATLYWYQQILGQGPKLLIQFQNNGVVDDSQLPKDRFSAERLKGVDSTLKIQPAKLEDSAVYLCASIDYTGGNTEAFFGQGTRLTVV.

The genes are TRBV15 and TRBJ2-3; tentative D call: TRBD2 (6 bases). V was shortened by 5 bases and J by 4 bases, with 19 bases between the two germline ends. Germline CDR1 LNHNV, CDR2 YYDKDF (reference sequence). This CDR3 contains 16 residues. CDR3 protein: CATSSPGTPPPDTQYF. CDR3 sequence (DNA): TGTGCCACCAGCTCCCCCGGGACTCCACCGCCAGATACGCAGTATTTT.

The gene calls are TRBV4-3 and TRBJ1-1; 9 bases align to TRBD1. Germline assignment: CDR1 LGHNA and CDR2 YSLEER. This CDR3 has 15 amino acids. The V gene end was trimmed by 7 bases and the J gene end by 0 bases; junction bases not matched to a gene: 6. In nucleotides, the CDR3 is TGCGCCAGCAAGAACAGGGGGCGTGTGAACACTGAAGCTTTCTTT. Amino acids: CASKNRGRVNTEAFF.

The chain couples TRBV18 to TRBJ1-5; maybe TRBD1 (6 bases). Germline V gene sequence: CDR1 KGHSH, CDR2 LQKENI. The CDR3 has 14 residues. Trimming shortened V by 0 bases and J by 7 bases, and 10 bases separated the two germline ends. The CDR3 nucleotides read TGTGCCAGCTCACCACCCGGGGGGCAACAGCCCCAGCATTTT. This encodes CASSPPGGQQPQHF.

The CDR3 nucleotides read TGTGCCAGCAGCACAGACAGGGCAAGCAATCAGCCCCAGCATTTT. It translates to CASSTDRASNQPQHF. V gene TRBV11-1 combines with J gene TRBJ1-5, with TRBD1 matching 7 bases. Looked up from germline, CDR1 is SGHAT and CDR2 is FQDESV (reference sequence). The CDR3 contains 15 residues. Trimming removed 5 bases from V and 1 base from J; junction bases left unmatched: 5.

The chain is built from TRBV9 and TRBJ1-4; D is unresolved. Germline values: CDR1 SGDLS, CDR2 YYNGEE. V was clipped by 1 base and J by 0 bases, with 4 bases between them. The CDR3 length is 14 residues. The CDR3 DNA reads TGTGCCAGCAGCGTAACTGCAACTAATGAAAAACTGTTTTTT. Translated, it gives CASSVTATNEKLFF.

The chain recombines TRBV5-1 with TRBJ1-1; D gene uncertain. CDR1 SGHRS and CDR2 YFSETQ come from the germline V gene. The CDR3 has 13 amino acids. V was clipped by 4 bases and J by 1 base, with 8 bases between them. This CDR3 reads CASSVSENTEAFF. CDR3 in DNA: TGCGCCAGCAGCGTATCAGAGAACACTGAAGCTTTCTTT. The entire variable domain, with the rest obtained from reference TRBV5-1 and TRBJ1-1, is as follows: KAGVTQTPRYLIKTRGQQVTLSCSPISGHRSVSWYQQTPGQGLQFLFEYFSETQRNKGNFPGRFSGRQFSNSRSEMNVSTLELGDSALYLCASSVSENTEAFFGQGTRLTVV.

The V and J genes are TRBV7-2 and TRBJ1-1; 7 nucleotides agree with TRBD1. The CDR3 has 17 residues. V dropped 3 bases and J dropped 1; count of bases not matched to a gene: 11. Germline CDR1 is SGHTA and CDR2 is FQGNSA. The CDR3 DNA reads as TGTGCCAGCAGCTTTCCGACAGGGAGGAGGGAGAACACTGAAGCTTTCTTT. Translated, it gives CASSFPTGRRENTEAFF.

The rearrangement links TRBV6-1 to TRBJ2-3, with a possible D match to TRBD1 (5 bases). The V and J ends lost 6 bases and 3 bases respectively, with 10 bases between them. CDR1 is MNHNS and CDR2 is SASEGT in the germline V gene. CDR3 size: 13 residues. CDR3 bases: TGTGCCAGCAGGTTTCAGGGAACAGATACGCAGTATTTT. Its protein is CASRFQGTDTQYF.

V usage is TRBV4-1 and J usage is TRBJ2-3, with 9 bases identical to TRBD2. V lost 0 bases, J lost 8 bases, and 6 bases stayed unmatched. The CDR3 sequence is 15 residues long. Germline assignment: CDR1 MGHRA and CDR2 YSYEKL. CDR3 region: CASSQDPSGAVTQYF. In nucleotides, the CDR3 is TGCGCCAGCAGCCAAGATCCTAGCGGGGCAGTTACGCAGTATTTT.

A few counts support this clone. This chain links TRBV7-8 with TRBJ2-7, with a weak D call TRBD1 (5 bases). This CDR3 is built from 15 residues. Per germline, CDR1 SGHVS and CDR2 FQNEAQ. Trimming removed 1 base at V and 3 bases at J, with 13 bases between. CDR3 sequence reads: CASSLGWGEYYEQYF. CDR3 coding DNA: TGTGCCAGCAGCTTAGGATGGGGCGAGTACTACGAGCAGTACTTC.

This sequence joins TRBV27 and TRBJ1-3, with D possibly matching TRBD1 (5 bases). The V end lost 3 bases, the J end lost 6 bases, and 15 bases lay between the germline ends. The CDR3 has 15 amino acids. The germline CDR1 and CDR2 sequences are MNHEY and SMNVEV (reference sequence). DNA for the CDR3: TGTGCCAGCAGTTTTGACAGTGGGGCGGTAAACACCATATATTTT. As protein: CASSFDSGAVNTIYF.

The chain couples TRBV9 to TRBJ2-2; maybe TRBD2 (5 bases). In germline, CDR1 is SGDLS, CDR2 YYNGEE. V lost 0 bases and J 6 bases, leaving 6 bases between the germline ends. The CDR3 spans 13 residues. This chain's CDR3 is CASSVVGAGELFF. CDR3 sequence (DNA): TGTGCCAGCAGCGTAGTCGGGGCCGGGGAGCTGTTTTTT.